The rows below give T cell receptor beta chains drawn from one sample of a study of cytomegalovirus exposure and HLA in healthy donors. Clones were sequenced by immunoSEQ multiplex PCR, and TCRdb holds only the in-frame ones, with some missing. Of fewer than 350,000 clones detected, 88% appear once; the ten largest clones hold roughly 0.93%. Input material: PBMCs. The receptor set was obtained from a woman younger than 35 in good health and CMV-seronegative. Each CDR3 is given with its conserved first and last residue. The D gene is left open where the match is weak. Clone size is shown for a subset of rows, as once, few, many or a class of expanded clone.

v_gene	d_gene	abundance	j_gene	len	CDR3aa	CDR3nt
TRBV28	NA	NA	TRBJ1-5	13	CASSLNGAQPQHF	TGTGCCAGCAGTTTAAATGGGGCCCAGCCCCAGCATTTT
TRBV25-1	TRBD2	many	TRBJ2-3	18	CASSESSGKQTSTDTQYF	TGTGCCAGCAGTGAGTCCAGCGGGAAACAAACTAGCACAGATACGCAGTATTTT
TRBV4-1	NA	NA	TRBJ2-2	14	CASSQPTYTGELFF	TGCGCCAGCAGCCAACCGACATACACCGGGGAGCTGTTTTTT
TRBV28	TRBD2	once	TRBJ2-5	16	CASRGLAGDNQETQYF	TGTGCCAGCCGGGGCCTAGCGGGAGACAACCAAGAGACCCAGTACTTC
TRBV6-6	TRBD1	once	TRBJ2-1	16	CASSYSPRGPVNEQFF	TGTGCCAGCAGTTATTCCCCGAGGGGGCCCGTCAATGAGCAGTTCTTC
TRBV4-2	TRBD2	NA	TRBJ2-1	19	CASSQDRASGRAMDDEQFF	TGTGCCAGCAGCCAAGATAGGGCTAGCGGGAGGGCCATGGATGATGAGCAGTTCTTC
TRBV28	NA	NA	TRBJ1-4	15	CASSLAAATNEKLFF	TGTGCCAGCAGTCTAGCGGCCGCCACTAATGAAAAACTGTTTTTT
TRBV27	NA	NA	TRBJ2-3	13	CASSLAGTDTQYF	TGTGCCAGCAGTTTAGCGGGGACAGATACGCAGTATTTT
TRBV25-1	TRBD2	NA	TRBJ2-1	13	CATSTSGIDEQFF	TGTGCCACCTCGACTAGCGGCATCGATGAGCAGTTCTTC
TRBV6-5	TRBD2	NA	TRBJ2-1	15	CASSYTGGDYNEQFF	TGTGCCAGCAGTTACACGGGAGGAGATTACAATGAGCAGTTCTTC
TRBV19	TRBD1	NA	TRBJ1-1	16	CASSYRDRGLRTEAFF	TGTGCCAGTAGCTACCGGGACAGGGGATTAAGGACTGAAGCTTTCTTT
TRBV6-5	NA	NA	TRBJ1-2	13	CASSYVGALGYTF	TGTGCCAGCAGTTACGTGGGGGCGCTTGGCTACACCTTC
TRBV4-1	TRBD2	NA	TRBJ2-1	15	CASSQYNSGGNEQFF	TGCGCCAGCAGCCAATACAATAGCGGGGGCAATGAGCAGTTCTTC
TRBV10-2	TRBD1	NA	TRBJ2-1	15	CASSVTGGAGNEQFF	TGCGCCAGCAGCGTTACAGGGGGCGCGGGGAATGAGCAGTTCTTC
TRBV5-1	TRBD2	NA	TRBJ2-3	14	CASSFGGGTDTQYF	TGCGCCAGCAGCTTTGGGGGGGGCACAGATACGCAGTATTTT
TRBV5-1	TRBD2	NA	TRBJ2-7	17	CASSFLTSGSLTYEQYF	TGCGCCAGCAGCTTTTTGACTAGCGGGAGTCTCACCTACGAGCAGTACTTC
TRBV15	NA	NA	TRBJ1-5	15	CATSRDRVGNQPQHF	TGTGCCACCAGCAGAGACAGGGTTGGAAATCAGCCCCAGCATTTT
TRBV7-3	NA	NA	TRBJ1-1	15	CASSLYAGRGTEAFF	TGTGCCAGCAGCTTATATGCAGGAAGGGGCACTGAAGCTTTCTTT
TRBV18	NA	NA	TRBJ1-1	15	CASSPYQGMNTEAFF	TGTGCCAGCTCACCATACCAGGGGATGAACACTGAAGCTTTCTTT
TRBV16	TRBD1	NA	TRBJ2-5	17	CASSQPKDRVIQETQYF	TGTGCCAGCAGCCAACCTAAAGACAGGGTAATTCAAGAGACCCAGTACTTC
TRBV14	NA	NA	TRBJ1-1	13	CASSQDLEGHAFF	TGTGCCAGCAGCCAAGATCTCGAGGGACACGCTTTCTTT
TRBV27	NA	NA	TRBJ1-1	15	CASAARGAVGTEAFF	TGTGCCAGCGCGGCTCGGGGGGCTGTTGGGACTGAAGCTTTCTTT
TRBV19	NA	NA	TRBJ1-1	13	CASSRGSYTEAFF	TGTGCCAGTAGCCGGGGGTCCTACACTGAAGCTTTCTTT
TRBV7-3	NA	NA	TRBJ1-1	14	CASSAGNANTEAFF	TGTGCCAGCAGCGCAGGAAATGCGAACACTGAAGCTTTCTTT
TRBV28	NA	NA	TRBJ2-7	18	CASSFPLVFGQQSYEQYF	TGTGCCAGCAGTTTCCCTCTTGTTTTTGGACAACAGAGCTACGAGCAGTACTTC
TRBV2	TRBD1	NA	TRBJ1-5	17	CASSEGKTGEGDQPQHF	TGTGCCAGCAGTGAAGGAAAAACAGGGGAAGGGGATCAGCCCCAGCATTTT
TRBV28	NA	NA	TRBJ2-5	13	CASSFSGQETQYF	TGTGCCAGCAGTTTTAGCGGACAAGAGACCCAGTACTTC
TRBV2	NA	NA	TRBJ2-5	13	CASRSGVQETQYF	TGTGCCAGCAGATCGGGAGTCCAAGAGACCCAGTACTTC
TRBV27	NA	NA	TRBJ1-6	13	CASSLTVNSPLHF	TGTGCCAGCAGTTTGACAGTAAATTCACCCCTCCACTTT
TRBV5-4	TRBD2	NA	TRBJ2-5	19	CASSPGLGLAGGRQETQYF	TGTGCCAGCAGCCCGGGCCTCGGACTAGCGGGAGGGAGACAAGAGACCCAGTACTTC
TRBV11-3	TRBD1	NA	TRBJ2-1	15	CASSRGQGSYNEQFF	TGTGCCAGCAGCCGCGGACAGGGCTCCTACAATGAGCAGTTCTTC
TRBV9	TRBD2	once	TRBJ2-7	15	CASSFRGGGPYEQYF	TGTGCCAGCAGCTTTAGGGGCGGGGGACCTTACGAGCAGTACTTC
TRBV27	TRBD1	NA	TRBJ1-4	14	CASSMTGKNEKLFF	TGTGCCAGCAGTATGACAGGGAAGAATGAAAAACTGTTTTTT